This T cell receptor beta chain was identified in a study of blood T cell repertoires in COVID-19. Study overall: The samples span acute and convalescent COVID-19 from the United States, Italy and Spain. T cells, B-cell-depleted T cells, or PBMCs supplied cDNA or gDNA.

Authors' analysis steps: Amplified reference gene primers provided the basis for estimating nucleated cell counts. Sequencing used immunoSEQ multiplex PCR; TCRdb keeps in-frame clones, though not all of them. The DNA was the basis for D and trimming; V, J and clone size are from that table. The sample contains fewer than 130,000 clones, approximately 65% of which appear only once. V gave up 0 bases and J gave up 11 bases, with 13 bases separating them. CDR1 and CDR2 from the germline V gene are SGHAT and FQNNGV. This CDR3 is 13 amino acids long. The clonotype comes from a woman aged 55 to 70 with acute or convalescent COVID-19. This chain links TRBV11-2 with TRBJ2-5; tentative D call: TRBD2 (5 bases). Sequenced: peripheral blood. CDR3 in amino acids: CASSLEEVATQYF. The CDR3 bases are TGTGCCAGCAGCTTAGAGGAGGTGGCGACTCAGTACTTC.